The 8 T cell receptor beta chains below were found in one sample sequenced in a study of blood T cell repertoires in COVID-19. The assay was immunoSEQ multiplex PCR, and TCRdb's table has in-frame clones only and misses some. The repertoire consists of some 150,000 clones, with 70% to 90% occurring once and the leading ten covering about 4.4%. Sequenced: PBMCs or T cells enriched from blood (not recorded which). All receptors derive from a woman aged 45-60 years who had recovered from COVID-19.

The chain combines TRBV7-2 with TRBJ1-6; D possibly corresponds to TRBD1 (6 bases). The CDR3 spans 16 residues. The V gene's germline CDR1 is SGHTA and CDR2 FQGNSA. V shed 1 base and J shed 3 bases, with 10 bases lying between them. The CDR3 DNA reads as TGTGCCAGCAGCTTAGGGGGGGGCAGCTATAATTCACCCCTCCACTTT. Amino acid sequence: CASSLGGGSYNSPLHF.

The chain is built from TRBV10-2 and TRBJ1-5; 8 nucleotides agree with TRBD1. The trim removed 2 bases at V and 7 bases at J, leaving 7 bases unmatched. This CDR3 has 15 residues. Germline V gives CDR1 WSHSY, CDR2 SAAADI. The CDR3 sequence is CASSEPRGPGQPQHF. The CDR3, as DNA: TGCGCCAGCAGTGAGCCCAGGGGGCCAGGGCAGCCCCAGCATTTT.

The chain recombines TRBV9 with TRBJ2-7; 7 bases line up with TRBD2. J was trimmed by 5 bases and V by 0 bases; bases with no gene match: 5. Germline CDR1 is SGDLS and CDR2 is YYNGEE. This CDR3 spans 14 amino acids. The CDR3 DNA follows: TGTGCCAGCAGCGTAGGCCCGGGGAGGGACGAGCAGTACGTC. It is translated as CASSVGPGRDEQYV.

The chain carries TRBV12-3 or TRBV12-4 and TRBJ1-2; a possible D gene is TRBD1 (5 bases). The ends were cut back, 3 bases at V and 7 bases at J, with 9 bases in the middle. The CDR3 totals 12 residues. This CDR3 is CASSFPGGGYTF. The CDR3 bases are TGTGCCAGCAGTTTCCCCGGGGGTGGCTACACCTTC.

The chain employs TRBV28 and TRBJ1-2; D is ambiguous. From germline, CDR1 is MDHEN and CDR2 SYDVKM. The CDR3 contains 12 residues. Here the CDR3 reads CGANSLNYGYTF. CDR3 sequence (DNA): TGTGGGGCGAATAGTTTAAATTATGGCTACACCTTC.

The chain uses TRBV27 and TRBJ1-6; D unresolved. Germline-derived CDR1 and CDR2 are MNHEY and SMNVEV (reference sequence). With 7 bases removed from V and 0 bases from J, the gap between germline ends came to 19 bases. The CDR3 is 18 amino acids. CDR3 bases: TGTGCCAGCAAAACCCAAGGCGACCGGAGCTCCTATAATTCACCCCTCCACTTT. Translation: CASKTQGDRSSYNSPLHF.

The CDR3 coding sequence is TGTGCCAGCGTCAGGGTTGCCAACACTGAAGCTTTCTTT. Amino acid sequence: CASVRVANTEAFF. The chain joins TRBV2 to TRBJ1-1; the D gene is possibly TRBD1 (5 bases). CDR1 is SNHLY and CDR2 is FYNNEI in the germline V gene. The CDR3 has 13 residues. Trimming pared 8 bases from V and 2 bases from J, leaving 12 bases between.

This clone was seen once. This rearrangement joins TRBV7-7 to TRBJ2-1, with 8 bases identical to TRBD2. The CDR3 has 15 residues. V lost 6 bases to trimming and J lost 3 bases; unmatched junction nucleotides: 7. The V gene's germline CDR1 is SSHAT and CDR2 FNYEAQ (reference sequence). The CDR3 DNA reads as TGTGCCAGCAGACCGTTAGCGGGACTCTACAATGAGCAGTTCTTC. Its translation is CASRPLAGLYNEQFF.